This TCR beta chain is from a study of T cell changes during pregnancy in multiple sclerosis. Method: immunoSEQ multiplex PCR; TCRdb's copy keeps in-frame clones and lacks some. The data show 65,000 to 85,000 clones, 92% seen once. J gave up 7 bases and V 5 bases, and 6 bases lay outside the gene matches. The germline V gene has CDR1 SEHNR and CDR2 FQNEAQ (reference sequence). CDR3 length: 14 amino acids. V usage is TRBV7-9 and J usage is TRBJ1-4, with 8 bases aligning to TRBD1. The clonotype comes from a female donor with multiple sclerosis, enrolled in a pregnancy study. The sample in question was peripheral blood, obtained after pregnancy. The CDR3 DNA follows: TGTGCCAGCAGCCCGTGGACAGGGACTGAAAAACTGTTTTTT. It specifies CASSPWTGTEKLFF. The full variable domain, rest sourced from reference TRBV7-9 and TRBJ1-4, is DTGVSQNPRHKITKRGQNVTFRCDPISEHNRLYWYRQTLGQGPEFLTYFQNEAQLEKSRLLSDRFSAERPKGSFSTLEIQRTEQGDSAMYLCASSPWTGTEKLFFGSGTQLSVL.